This T cell receptor beta chain was captured by sequencing in a study of T cell responses to AZD1222 COVID-19 vaccine. Study outcomes and limitations: Regions left unmutated in variants are reportedly the target of nearly half of spike-specific TCRs. No repertoire was sampled before or during the peak T cell response, only after it. Receipt of two AZD1222 doses was followed by a rise in Spike-specific TCR breadth and depth.

As for this clone: Its antigen remains unidentified.

Produced via immunoSEQ multiplex PCR; TCRdb's table is partial and in-frame only. Found here are roughly 150,000 clones, approximately 94% of them singletons; the top ten hold more than 8.5%. Germline V gene data show CDR1 as SQVTM and CDR2 as ANQGSEA. The CDR3 runs to 14 residues. Trimming cost V 4 bases and J 3 bases, with 15 bases left between them. This chain uses TRBV29-1 with TRBJ1-1; perhaps TRBD1 as D (6 bases). The source is an adult in good health. This sample comprised peripheral blood, obtained on day 0 of AZD1222 vaccination. The CDR3 DNA reads TGCAGCGTTGGCACAGGGACTGGTCACACTGAAGCTTTCTTT. It encodes CSVGTGTGHTEAFF.